The 7 T cell receptor beta chains below were found in one sample sequenced in a study of beta chain features in type 1 diabetes. These receptors have no identified antigens. Expressed TCRB transcripts got sequenced, as all isolated RNA was reverse transcribed. Sequenced by immunoSEQ multiplex PCR; TCRdb stores in-frame clones only, minus some. The table shows around 130,000 clones, with around 17% occurring only once. General study findings and limits: The study found moderately but significantly shorter TCRB CDR3s in all four CD4+ subsets of Type 1 diabetes patients.

The specimen sequenced was central memory CD4+ T cells from blood. These receptors all come from a man under 40 with type 1 diabetes.

The chain uses TRBV4-3 and TRBJ1-6, with 9 bases aligning to TRBD1. V dropped 0 bases and J dropped 11; count of bases not matched to a gene: 5. The CDR3 spans 15 residues. Per germline, CDR1 LGHNA and CDR2 YSLEER. CDR3 protein: CASSQDLTGGTPLHF. The CDR3 DNA is TGCGCCAGCAGCCAAGATCTGACAGGGGGAACACCCCTCCACTTT.

This clone has at least ten counts. The chain combines TRBV27 with TRBJ2-7; no definite D call. CDR1 MNHEY and CDR2 SMNVEV come from the germline V gene (reference sequence). Trimming removed 1 base from V and 7 bases from J, with 20 bases in between. This CDR3 has 16 residues. The CDR3 DNA sequence: TGTGCCAGCAGTTTATACCCTCAACCCCAGGATGGAGAGCAGTACTTC. It encodes CASSLYPQPQDGEQYF.

In this sample, this clone turned up many times. The chain recombines TRBV6-5 with TRBJ2-1; D is ambiguous. The germline gives CDR1 MNHEY, CDR2 SVGAGI. This CDR3 has 15 amino acids. V dropped 8 bases and J dropped 7 bases, with 21 bases sitting between them. This CDR3 reads CASSRPGPVGNEQFF. CDR3 DNA sequence: TGTGCCAGCTCTAGACCGGGCCCCGTGGGGAATGAGCAGTTCTTC.

The J gene is TRBJ2-2, the V gene TRBV29-1; a weak D match, TRBD2 (5 bases). In germline, CDR1 is SQVTM, CDR2 ANQGSEA. The CDR3 runs 14 residues. The V end lost 6 bases, the J end lost 0 bases, and 11 bases lay between the germline ends. CDR3 sequence (DNA): TGCAGCGTAGCGGACCGAGCGAACACCGGGGAGCTGTTTTTT. Residues: CSVADRANTGELFF.

The chain employs TRBV4-3 and TRBJ1-4, with 8 bases fitting TRBD1. Germline values: CDR1 LGHNA, CDR2 YSLEER. This CDR3 spans 16 amino acids. After removal of 4 bases from V and 3 bases from J, the junction contained 7 bases not matched to a gene. Written as DNA, the CDR3 is TGCGCCAGCAGCCGAGGACAGGGTCAGGCTAATGAAAAACTGTTTTTT. This encodes CASSRGQGQANEKLFF.

This clone was counted a few times. The J gene is TRBJ2-5, the V gene TRBV6-6, with 10 positions matching TRBD2. The germline V gene has CDR1 MNHNY and CDR2 SVGAGI (reference sequence). Unmatched junction bases numbered 1, after V lost 1 base and J lost 5 bases. This CDR3 region has 14 residues. As DNA, the CDR3 is TGTGCCAGCAGTTACTATAGCGGGAGGGAGACCCAGTACTTC. Protein: CASSYYSGRETQYF.

The gene calls are TRBV10-3 and TRBJ2-3, with D hard to call. CDR3 length equals 16 residues. V lost 0 bases and J lost 4, with 14 bases in between. Germline V CDR1 and CDR2: ENHRY, SYGVKD. The CDR3 loop reads CAISESRIGEADTQYF. The CDR3 nucleotides read TGTGCCATCAGTGAGTCGAGAATAGGCGAAGCAGATACGCAGTATTTT.